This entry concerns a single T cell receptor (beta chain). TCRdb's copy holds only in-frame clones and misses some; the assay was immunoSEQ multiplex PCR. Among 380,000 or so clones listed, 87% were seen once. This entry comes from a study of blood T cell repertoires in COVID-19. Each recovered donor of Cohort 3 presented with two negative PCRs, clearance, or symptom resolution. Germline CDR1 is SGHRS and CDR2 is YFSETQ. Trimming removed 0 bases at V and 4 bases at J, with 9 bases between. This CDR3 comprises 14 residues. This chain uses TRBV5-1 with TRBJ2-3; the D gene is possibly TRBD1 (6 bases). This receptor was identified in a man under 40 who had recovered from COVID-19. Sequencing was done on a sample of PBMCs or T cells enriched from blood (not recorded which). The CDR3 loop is CASSLDRVADTQYF. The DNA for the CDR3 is TGCGCCAGCAGCTTGGACAGGGTAGCAGATACGCAGTATTTT. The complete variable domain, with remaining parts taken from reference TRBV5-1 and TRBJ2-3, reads KAGVTQTPRYLIKTRGQQVTLSCSPISGHRSVSWYQQTPGQGLQFLFEYFSETQRNKGNFPGRFSGRQFSNSRSEMNVSTLELGDSALYLCASSLDRVADTQYFGPGTRLTVL.